This T cell receptor (beta chain) was identified in a study of blood T cells in healthy people across ages. The study, taken as a whole, reports: More naive CD4+ cells and higher diversity were found in long-lived than in aged donors.

Trimming removed 5 bases from V and 0 bases from J, with 23 bases in between. Germline V gives CDR1 MNHNS, CDR2 SASEGT. This CDR3 has 19 amino acids. The authors ran a second PCR of about 6 to 12 cycles using a sample-barcoded 5' primer and a J-beta primer mix. The template-switch adaptor, which had 12 random nucleotides, put a tag on each cDNA molecule. TCRdb fed the 5' RACE reads into MiXCR, producing one record per CDR3 protein. The repertoire holds hundreds of thousands of distinct CDR3 sequences, with approximately 52% as singletons. All donors came from Russia, were Caucasian and healthy, and spanned ages roughly 6 to 95. This clonotype has only a few counts. No antigen is known for it.

Sequencing was performed on blood. V gene TRBV6-1 combines with J gene TRBJ2-4; D could derive from TRBD1 or TRBD2 (5 bases each). This TCR derives from a woman aged 80 or older in good health. The CDR3 loop is CASSPDPAPGTVAKNIQYF. The DNA of the CDR3 is TGTGCCAGCAGTCCCGACCCCGCACCAGGGACCGTAGCCAAAAACATTCAGTACTTC.